This T cell receptor beta chain comes out of a study of shared clonotypes between healthy human individuals. CDR3 size: 14 residues. Germline V gene lookup returns CDR1 MNHEY and CDR2 SVGAGI. V lost 8 bases and J lost 3; bases outside the gene matches: 8. The authors distributed each subset's genomic DNA evenly over several immunoSEQ plates. Assay: immunoSEQ multiplex PCR; the TCRdb copy retains only in-frame clones and omits some. Here the sample spans 2 million to 2.5 million clones, around 90% being singletons. Healthy adults negative for HIV, lacking recent acute infections or vaccinations, served as donors.

Sample: naive CD4+ T cells from PBMCs. Subset defined: CD45RA+ positively selected. The V and J genes are TRBV6-5 and TRBJ2-7; 9 nucleotides line up with TRBD1. The sequence was collected from a man between 18 and 29 years old in good health. Some clones in this sample may be carry-over from other donors' samples. The CDR3 nucleotides are TGTGCCAGCCAACGAGGACAGGGGCACTACGAGCAGTACTTC. This sequence encodes CASQRGQGHYEQYF.